The text below deals with one T cell receptor (beta chain). This CDR3 comprises 15 residues. These data come from a study of blood T cell repertoires in COVID-19. Study-level information: COVID-19 samples collected from the United States, Italy and Spain covered acute and convalescent phases.

Sequencing was performed with immunoSEQ multiplex PCR; in TCRdb, only in-frame clones are kept and a portion is missing. The data show 110,000 to 150,000 clones, more than 75% seen once. V usage is TRBV21-1 and J usage is TRBJ2-7; TRBD2 is the table's D call, not checked against the DNA. TRBV21-1 is shown as a pseudogene. Input material: peripheral blood. The receptor's source is a woman between 50 and 59 years old with acute or convalescent COVID-19. CDR3 in amino acids: CASSWTAEPSYEQYF. The CDR3, as DNA: TGTGCCAGCAGTTGGACTGCCGAACCCTCCTACGAGCAGTACTTC.